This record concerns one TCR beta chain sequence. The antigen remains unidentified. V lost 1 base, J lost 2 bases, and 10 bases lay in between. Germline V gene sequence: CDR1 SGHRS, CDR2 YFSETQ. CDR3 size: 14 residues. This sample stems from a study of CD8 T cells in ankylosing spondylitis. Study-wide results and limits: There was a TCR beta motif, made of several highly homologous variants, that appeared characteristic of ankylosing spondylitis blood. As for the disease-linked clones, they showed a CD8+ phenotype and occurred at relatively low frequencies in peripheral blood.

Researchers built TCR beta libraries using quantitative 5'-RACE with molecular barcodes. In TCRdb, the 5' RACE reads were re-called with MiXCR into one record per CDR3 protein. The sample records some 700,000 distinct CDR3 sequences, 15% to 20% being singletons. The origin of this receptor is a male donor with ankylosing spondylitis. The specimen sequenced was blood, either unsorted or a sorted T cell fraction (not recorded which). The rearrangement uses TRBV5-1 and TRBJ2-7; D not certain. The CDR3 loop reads CASSLYPKTYEQYF. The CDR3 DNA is TGCGCCAGCAGCTTGTATCCCAAGACCTACGAGCAGTACTTC. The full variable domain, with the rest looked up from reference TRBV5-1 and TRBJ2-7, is KAGVTQTPRYLIKTRGQQVTLSCSPISGHRSVSWYQQTPGQGLQFLFEYFSETQRNKGNFPGRFSGRQFSNSRSEMNVSTLELGDSALYLCASSLYPKTYEQYFGPGTRLTVT.